This section outlines one TCR beta chain sequence together with its context. The sample originates from a study of cytomegalovirus exposure and HLA in healthy donors. Both 60 Vbeta primers and 13 Jbeta primers went into the PCR. Produced via immunoSEQ multiplex PCR; TCRdb's table is partial and in-frame only. This table holds over 200,000 clones, about two thirds found once. The sequencing input was PBMCs. This receptor was identified in a middle-aged man in good health and CMV-seropositive.

The CDR3 sequence is CASSDRGRNQPQHF. The CDR3 DNA sequence: TGTGCCAGCAGTGATCGGGGGAGGAATCAGCCCCAGCATTTT. V usage is TRBV25-1 and J usage is TRBJ1-5; a possible D gene is TRBD1 (5 bases). Trimming removed 3 bases at V and 4 bases at J, with 10 bases between. Germline CDR1 reads MGHDK; CDR2 reads SYGVNS. CDR3 length equals 14 residues.